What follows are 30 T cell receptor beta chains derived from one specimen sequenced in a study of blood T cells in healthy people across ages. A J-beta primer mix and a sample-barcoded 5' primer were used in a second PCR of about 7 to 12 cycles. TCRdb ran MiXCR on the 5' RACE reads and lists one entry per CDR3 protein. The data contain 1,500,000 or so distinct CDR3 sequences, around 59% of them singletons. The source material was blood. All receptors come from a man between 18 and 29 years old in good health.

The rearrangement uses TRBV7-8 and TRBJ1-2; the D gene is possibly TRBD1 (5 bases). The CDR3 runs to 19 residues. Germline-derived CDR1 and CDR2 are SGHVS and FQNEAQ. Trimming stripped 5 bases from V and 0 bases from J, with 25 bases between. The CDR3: CASSARLRDLPYPNYGYTF. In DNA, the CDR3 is TGTGCCAGCAGCGCTAGGTTACGGGACCTACCGTATCCTAACTATGGCTACACCTTC.

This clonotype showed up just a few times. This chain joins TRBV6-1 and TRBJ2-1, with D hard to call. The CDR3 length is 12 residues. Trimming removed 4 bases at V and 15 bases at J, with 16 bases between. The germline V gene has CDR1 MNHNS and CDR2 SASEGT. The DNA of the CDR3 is TGTGCCAGCAGTGGCATATTGGGGTTGGGGTTCTTC. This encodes CASSGILGLGFF.

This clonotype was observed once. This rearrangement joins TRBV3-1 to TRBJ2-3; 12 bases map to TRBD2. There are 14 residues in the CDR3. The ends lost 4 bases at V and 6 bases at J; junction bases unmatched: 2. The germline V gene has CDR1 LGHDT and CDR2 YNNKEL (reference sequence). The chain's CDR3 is CASSRLAGVDTQYF. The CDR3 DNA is TGTGCCAGCAGCCGACTAGCGGGAGTTGATACGCAGTATTTT.

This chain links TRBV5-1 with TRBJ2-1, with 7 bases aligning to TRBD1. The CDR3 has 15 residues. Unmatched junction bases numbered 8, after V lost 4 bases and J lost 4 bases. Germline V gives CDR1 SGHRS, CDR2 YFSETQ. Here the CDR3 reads CASSNSGQLYNEQFF. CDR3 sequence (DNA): TGCGCCAGCAGCAACTCGGGACAGCTTTACAATGAGCAGTTCTTC.

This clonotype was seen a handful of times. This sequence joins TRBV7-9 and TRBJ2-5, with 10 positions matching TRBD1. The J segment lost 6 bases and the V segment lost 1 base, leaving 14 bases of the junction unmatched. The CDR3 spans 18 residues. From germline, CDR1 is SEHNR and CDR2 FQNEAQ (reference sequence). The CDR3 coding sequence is TGTGCCAGCAGCTTAGACTCGGGACAGGGGCCTCATGCCAAGACCCAGTACTTC. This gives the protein CASSLDSGQGPHAKTQYF.

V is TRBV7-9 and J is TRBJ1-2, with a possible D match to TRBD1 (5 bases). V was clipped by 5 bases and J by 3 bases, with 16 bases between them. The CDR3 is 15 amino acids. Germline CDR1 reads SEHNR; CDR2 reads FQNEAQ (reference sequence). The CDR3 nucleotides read TGTGCCAGCAGCACTCCAGACAGCATGGACTATGGCTACACCTTC. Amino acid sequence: CASSTPDSMDYGYTF.

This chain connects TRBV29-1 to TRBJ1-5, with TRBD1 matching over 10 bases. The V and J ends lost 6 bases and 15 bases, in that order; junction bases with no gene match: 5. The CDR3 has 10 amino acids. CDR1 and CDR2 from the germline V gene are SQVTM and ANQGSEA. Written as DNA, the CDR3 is TGCAGCGTCGGACAGGGGGGAACGCATTTT. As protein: CSVGQGGTHF.

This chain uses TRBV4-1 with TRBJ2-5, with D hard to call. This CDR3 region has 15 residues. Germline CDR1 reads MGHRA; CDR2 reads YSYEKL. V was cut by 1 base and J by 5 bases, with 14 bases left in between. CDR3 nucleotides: TGCGCCAGCAGCCAAGTACCCGAGATTACCGAGACCCAGTACTTC. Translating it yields CASSQVPEITETQYF.

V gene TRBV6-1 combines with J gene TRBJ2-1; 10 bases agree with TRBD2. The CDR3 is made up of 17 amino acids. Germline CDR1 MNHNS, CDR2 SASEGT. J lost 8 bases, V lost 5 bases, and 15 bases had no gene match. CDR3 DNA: TGTGCCAGCAGTCTAATGGCCCCTAGCGGGAGTTTCCATGAGCAGTTCTTC. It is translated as CASSLMAPSGSFHEQFF.

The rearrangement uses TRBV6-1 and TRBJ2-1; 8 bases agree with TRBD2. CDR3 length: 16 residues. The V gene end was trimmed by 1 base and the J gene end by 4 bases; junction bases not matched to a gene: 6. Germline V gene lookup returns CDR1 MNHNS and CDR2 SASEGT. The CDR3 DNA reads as TGTGCCAGCAGTGAAGTAGGGCTAGCGGGTTACAATGAGCAGTTCTTC. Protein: CASSEVGLAGYNEQFF.

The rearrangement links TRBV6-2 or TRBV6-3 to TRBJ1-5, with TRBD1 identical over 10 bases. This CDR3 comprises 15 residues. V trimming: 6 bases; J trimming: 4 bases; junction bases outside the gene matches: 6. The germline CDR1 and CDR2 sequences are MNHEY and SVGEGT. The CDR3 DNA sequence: TGTGCCAGCAGGATGACAGGGGGCAGGAATCAGCCCCAGCATTTT. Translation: CASRMTGGRNQPQHF.

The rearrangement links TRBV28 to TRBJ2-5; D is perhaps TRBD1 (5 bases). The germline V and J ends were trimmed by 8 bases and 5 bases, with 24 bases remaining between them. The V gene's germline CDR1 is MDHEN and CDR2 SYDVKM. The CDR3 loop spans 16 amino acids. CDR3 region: CASDRRAIYRWETQYF. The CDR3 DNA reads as TGTGCCAGCGACAGAAGGGCTATCTATAGGTGGGAGACCCAGTACTTC.

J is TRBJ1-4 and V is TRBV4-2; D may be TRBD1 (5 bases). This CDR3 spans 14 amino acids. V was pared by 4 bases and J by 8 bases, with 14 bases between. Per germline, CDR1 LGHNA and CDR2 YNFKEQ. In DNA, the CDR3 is TGTGCCAGCAGCCCCTTGGGGACTTTCGAAAAACTGTTTTTT. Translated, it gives CASSPLGTFEKLFF.

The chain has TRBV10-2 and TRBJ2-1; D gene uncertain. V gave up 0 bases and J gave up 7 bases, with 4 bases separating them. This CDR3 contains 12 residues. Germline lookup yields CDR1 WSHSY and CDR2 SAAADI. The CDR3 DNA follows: TGCGCCAGCAGTGAGTCGGCGAATGAGCAGTTCTTC. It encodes CASSESANEQFF.

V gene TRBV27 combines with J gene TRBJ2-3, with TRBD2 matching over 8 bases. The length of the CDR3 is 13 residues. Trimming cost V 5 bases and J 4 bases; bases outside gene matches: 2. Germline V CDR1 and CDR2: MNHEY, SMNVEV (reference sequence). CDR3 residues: CASSIAGSDTQYF. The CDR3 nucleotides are TGTGCCAGCAGTATAGCGGGGTCAGATACGCAGTATTTT.

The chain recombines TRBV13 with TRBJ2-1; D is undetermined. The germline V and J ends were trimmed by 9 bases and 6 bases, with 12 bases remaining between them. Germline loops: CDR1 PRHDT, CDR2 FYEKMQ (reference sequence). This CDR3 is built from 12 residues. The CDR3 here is CASQELGNEQFF. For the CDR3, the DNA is TGTGCCAGTCAGGAGTTGGGCAATGAGCAGTTCTTC.

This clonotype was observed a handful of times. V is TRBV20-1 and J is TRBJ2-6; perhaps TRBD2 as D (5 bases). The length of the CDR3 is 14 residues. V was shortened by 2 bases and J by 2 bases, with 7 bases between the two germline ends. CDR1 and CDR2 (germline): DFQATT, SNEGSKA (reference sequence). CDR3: CSARTGAGANVLTF. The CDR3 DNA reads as TGCAGTGCTAGAACCGGGGCTGGGGCCAACGTCCTGACTTTC.

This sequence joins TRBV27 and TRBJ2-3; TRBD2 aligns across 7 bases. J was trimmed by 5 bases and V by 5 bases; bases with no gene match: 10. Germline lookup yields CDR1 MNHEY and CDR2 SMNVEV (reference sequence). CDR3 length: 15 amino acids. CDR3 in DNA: TGTGCCAGCAGTCCCCCCTCGGGAGGTAAAGATACGCAGTATTTT. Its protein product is CASSPPSGGKDTQYF.

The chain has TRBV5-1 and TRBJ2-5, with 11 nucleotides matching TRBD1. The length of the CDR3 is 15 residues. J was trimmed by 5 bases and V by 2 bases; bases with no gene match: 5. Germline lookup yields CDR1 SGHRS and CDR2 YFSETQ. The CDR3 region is CASSFGTGGEETQYF. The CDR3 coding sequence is TGCGCCAGCAGCTTCGGGACAGGGGGTGAGGAGACCCAGTACTTC.

The CDR3 nucleotides read TGCGCCAGCAGCCAAGCTTACAGGGACAGGGGCTACGAGCAGTACTTC. This codes for CASSQAYRDRGYEQYF. J is TRBJ2-7 and V is TRBV4-3; 10 positions agree with TRBD1. The CDR3 spans 16 residues. J gave up 3 bases and V 1 base, and 6 bases lay outside the gene matches. Germline V gene sequence: CDR1 LGHNA, CDR2 YSLEER.

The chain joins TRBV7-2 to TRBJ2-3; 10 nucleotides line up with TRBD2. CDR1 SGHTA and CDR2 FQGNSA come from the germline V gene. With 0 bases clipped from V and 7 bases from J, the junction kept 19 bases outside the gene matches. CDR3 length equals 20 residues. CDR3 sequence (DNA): TGTGCCAGCAGCTTAGCGCGGACGTCCTCTTTCAGCGGGAGGGTATATACGCAGTATTTT. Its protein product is CASSLARTSSFSGRVYTQYF.

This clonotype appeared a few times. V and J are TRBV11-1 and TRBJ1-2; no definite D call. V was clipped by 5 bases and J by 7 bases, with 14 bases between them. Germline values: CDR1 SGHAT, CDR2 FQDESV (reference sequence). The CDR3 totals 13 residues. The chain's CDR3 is CASSPSGGRGYTF. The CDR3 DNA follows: TGTGCCAGCAGCCCCAGTGGCGGACGTGGCTACACCTTC.

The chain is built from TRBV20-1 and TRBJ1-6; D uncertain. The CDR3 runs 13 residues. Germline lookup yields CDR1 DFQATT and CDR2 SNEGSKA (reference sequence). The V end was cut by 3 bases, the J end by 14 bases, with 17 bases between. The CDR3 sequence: CSARETGIRTLHF. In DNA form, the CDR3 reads TGCAGTGCTAGGGAGACCGGGATTCGGACCCTCCACTTT.

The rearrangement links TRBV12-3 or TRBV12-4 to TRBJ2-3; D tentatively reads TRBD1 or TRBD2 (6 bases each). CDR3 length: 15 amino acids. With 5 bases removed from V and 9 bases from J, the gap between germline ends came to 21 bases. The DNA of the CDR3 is TGTGCCAGCAGTCCGGCCGCGTGGGGGGCTCCGACGCAGTATTTT. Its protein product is CASSPAAWGAPTQYF.

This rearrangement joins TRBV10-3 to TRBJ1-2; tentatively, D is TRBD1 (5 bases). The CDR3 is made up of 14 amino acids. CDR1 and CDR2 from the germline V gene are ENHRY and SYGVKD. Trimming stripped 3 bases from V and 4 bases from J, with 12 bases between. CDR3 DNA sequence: TGTGCCATCAGTGACGGACAAGTTACCTATGGCTACACCTTC. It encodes CAISDGQVTYGYTF.

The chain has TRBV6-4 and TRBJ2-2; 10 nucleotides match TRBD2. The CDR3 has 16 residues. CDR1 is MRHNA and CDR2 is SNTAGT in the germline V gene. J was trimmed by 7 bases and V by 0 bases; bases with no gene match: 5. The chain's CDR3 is CASSDSKREGIGELFF. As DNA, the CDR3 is TGTGCCAGCAGTGACTCGAAGCGGGAGGGGATCGGGGAGCTGTTTTTT.

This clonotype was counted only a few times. CDR3 sequence reads: CASSLTRDSNNSPLHF. The CDR3 DNA follows: TGTGCCAGCAGTCTCACCCGGGACAGCAATAATTCACCCCTCCACTTT. The chain is built from TRBV9 and TRBJ1-6, with TRBD1 matching 7 bases. CDR1 is SGDLS, CDR2 YYNGEE, per germline. V shed 5 bases and J 5 bases; nucleotides not matched to a gene: 10. The CDR3 totals 16 residues.

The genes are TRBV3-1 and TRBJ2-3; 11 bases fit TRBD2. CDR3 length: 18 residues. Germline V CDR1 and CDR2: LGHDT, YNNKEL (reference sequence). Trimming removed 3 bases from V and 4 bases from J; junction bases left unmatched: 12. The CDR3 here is CASSHPASGGNPADTQYF. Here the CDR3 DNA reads TGTGCCAGCAGCCACCCGGCTAGCGGGGGGAATCCGGCAGATACGCAGTATTTT.

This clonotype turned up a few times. The CDR3 reads CASSSYRDGYTF. CDR3 nucleotides: TGTGCCAGCAGTTCCTACAGGGATGGCTACACCTTC. This chain uses TRBV12-3 or TRBV12-4 with TRBJ1-2; perhaps TRBD1 as D (6 bases). V was pared by 4 bases and J by 6 bases, with 9 bases between. There are 12 residues in the CDR3.

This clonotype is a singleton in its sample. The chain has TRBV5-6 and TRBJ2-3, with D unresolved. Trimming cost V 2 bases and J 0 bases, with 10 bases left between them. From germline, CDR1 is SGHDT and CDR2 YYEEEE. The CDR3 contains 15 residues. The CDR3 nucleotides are TGTGCCAGCAGCTTTGAAGGGTGTAGCACAGATACGCAGTATTTT. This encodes CASSFEGCSTDTQYF.